Given below is one T cell receptor (beta chain) in context. The sample holds a few counts of this clonotype. Its recognized antigen is unknown. No much larger clone is present one base from it, and per-base qualities are unavailable. The sample originates from a study of blood T cells in healthy people across ages (dated by TCRdb to between 2014 and 2016). A note on the overall study: Template switching captured roughly one uniquely barcoded TCR beta cDNA molecule per two T cells in model experiments. To track age-related changes in TCR beta repertoire diversity, the study relied on deep sequencing normalized with unique cDNA molecular identifiers. Four age groups were formed from the donors: young (average approximately 15 years), middle-aged (more than 35), aged (more than 55) and long-lived (roughly 88). Two additional independent replicas of 1 million unique cDNA reads from the same blood draw were analyzed for two donors (one aged 18 to 30 and one aged 80 or older). What the research found in general, with its limitations: Observed TCR beta diversity per million T cells fell roughly linearly with age, and a significant reduction was already apparent by age around 39. Compared with the aged group, the long-lived group had more naive CD4+ T cells, fewer expanded clones and increased TCR diversity, a pattern suggesting age selection. Donor CMV infection status was unknown, potentially confounding age-related changes in expanded clonotypes. Because profiling used bulk unsorted PBMCs, naive and antigen-experienced compartments could not be compared conclusively. The percentage of naive T cells measured by flow cytometry correlated strongly with observed TCR beta diversity. Estimates of total diversity based on one million sequenced T cells were considered lower bounds and underestimates.

Systemically healthy Caucasian individuals from Russia, roughly 40 in total and aged roughly 6 to 100 years, were included as donors. Each donor gave approximately 9.3 milliliters of peripheral blood, collected into EDTA-treated Vacutainer tubes. PBMCs were isolated by Ficoll-Paque density-gradient centrifugation, with at least 7 million obtained per sample. Trizol reagent was used to extract total RNA from PBMCs, with at least 5.5 micrograms per sample. For every donor, an aliquot of PBMCs went through flow cytometry to measure the percentages of naive CD45RAhigh/CD27high T cells. The library was produced with 5' RACE. The sequencing machine was an Illumina HiSeq 2500. A second roughly 7 to 11 cycle PCR used a sample-barcoded 5' primer and a J-beta primer mix. A template-switch 5' adaptor carrying 12 random nucleotides introduced a unique molecular identifier onto each TCR beta cDNA molecule. Each sample yielded at least 3 million CDR3-containing paired-end reads. First-strand cDNA synthesis was performed from all RNA using the Mint cDNA synthesis kit, with priming by a TRBC-specific oligonucleotide. All cDNA was treated with uracil-DNA glycosylase and then went through a first 18-cycle PCR with the universal primers M1SS and BC2_uni_R. The paper's data handling went like this. Each sample was normalized by randomly selecting 1 million high-quality reads, each carrying a distinct molecular identifier. Instead of being binned into consensus sequences, reads that shared molecular identifiers were thrown out. MiTCR, set to a Q25 quality threshold and the strictest error-elimination algorithm, was used for CDR3 identification, clonotype clustering and error correction. A nonparametric unseen species model with Euler transformation was used to estimate lower-bound total TCR beta diversity. TCRdb handled the public reads itself, with Q25 trimming in fastp and clone calling in MiXCR, and kept productive beta chains. CDR3 protein sequences are deduplicated, and each keeps its most common genes and DNA. The authors' filters were not applied to this entry. For this sample the table gives approximately 800,000 distinct CDR3 sequences, of which 20% to 25% were detected only once. The biggest ten clones account for approximately 3.7% of the sample.

V is shortened by 7 bases, J by 0 bases, and the region joining them spans 10 bases. CDR1 and CDR2 are read off the germline V gene as MNHEY and SVGEGT. The cysteine opens and the phenylalanine closes a CDR3 of 15 amino acids. Of all the DNA, just the CDR3 is kept, 45 bases in frame from base 1. These same records also appear under a second study, on T cells of mothers and their children. From the second report: Donors were nine systemically healthy Caucasian individuals: three mothers and their six children. cDNA synthesis used all of the extracted RNA, with approximately 1.6 ug of RNA in each 15 ul reaction. In the second PCR, the M1S primer introduced both the sample barcodes and 2-4 random nucleotides. More than 9 million TCR beta CDR3 reads were obtained from each mother, and several million reads were obtained from each child. Thymic selection shapes the output of TCR recombination in a similar way in related and unrelated pairs, and inherited differences have a minor effect. Normalized repertoire overlap in related mother-child pairs was always slightly higher than in unrelated mother-child pairs, but the difference was never significant. No persistent microchimeric T cell clones were detected, at a sensitivity of approximately 90 clones per million clonotypes. To look for features that set related mother-child pairs apart from unrelated individuals, the researchers ran deep NGS to compare the TCR beta repertoires of mothers and children. On average, the children were roughly 11 +/- 4 years old, while the mothers were about 40 +/- 4 years old. After adapters were ligated using NEBNext reagents, the libraries underwent 100+100 nt paired-end sequencing on an Illumina HiSeq 2000. To avoid cross-contamination, the mother libraries and the child libraries were prepared a month apart and sequenced in separate runs. For each donor, somewhere between roughly 450,000 and 2,000,000 distinct TCR beta clonotypes were identified. Naive TCR beta clonotypes were estimated from low-frequency clonotypes matched to each donor's FACS-determined naive share, without sorting.

Sample: blood. The sequence was obtained from a boy aged 10-17 years in good health. Recombination connected TRBV6-2 or TRBV6-3 to TRBJ2-6; the D gene is unclear. The CDR3 protein is CASTFFPSGANVLTF. The sequenced DNA is TGTGCCAGCACATTTTTTCCCTCTGGGGCCAACGTCCTGACTTTC.